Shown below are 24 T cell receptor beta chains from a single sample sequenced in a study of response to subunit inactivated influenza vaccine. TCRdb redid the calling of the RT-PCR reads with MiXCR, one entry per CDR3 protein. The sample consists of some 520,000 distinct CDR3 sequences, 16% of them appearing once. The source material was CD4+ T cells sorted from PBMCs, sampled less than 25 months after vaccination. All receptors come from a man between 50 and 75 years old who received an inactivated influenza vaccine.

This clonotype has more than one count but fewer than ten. DNA for the CDR3: TGTGCCAGCAGCGGAGCCCGGACAGGGGGTCTTTACGAGCAGTACTTC. Its translation is CASSGARTGGLYEQYF. J is TRBJ2-7 and V is TRBV14; TRBD1 matches 10 bases. This CDR3 spans 16 amino acids. The germline V gene has CDR1 SGHDN and CDR2 FVKESK. The V segment lost 5 bases and the J segment 4 bases; nucleotides outside the gene matches: 11.

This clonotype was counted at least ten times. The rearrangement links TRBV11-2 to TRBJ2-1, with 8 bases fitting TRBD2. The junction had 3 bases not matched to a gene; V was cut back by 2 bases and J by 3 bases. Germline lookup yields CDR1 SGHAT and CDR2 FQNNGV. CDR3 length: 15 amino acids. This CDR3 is CASSLLAGSYNEQFF. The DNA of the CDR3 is TGTGCCAGCAGCTTATTAGCGGGGAGCTACAATGAGCAGTTCTTC.

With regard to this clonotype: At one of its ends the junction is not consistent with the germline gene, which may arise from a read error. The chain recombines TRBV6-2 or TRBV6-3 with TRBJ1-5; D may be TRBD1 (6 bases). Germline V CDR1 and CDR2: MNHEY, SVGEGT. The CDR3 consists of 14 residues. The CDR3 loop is CASTYTGRGQPQHF. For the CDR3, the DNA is TGTGCCAGCACTTACACAGGGCGTGGTCAGCCCCAGCATTTT.

CDR3 region: CASSPDPTGGRTYGYTF. The CDR3 bases are TGCGCCAGCAGCCCCGACCCGACAGGGGGCCGGACTTATGGCTACACCTTC. The genes are TRBV4-3 and TRBJ1-2, with 10 bases that match TRBD1. V was pared by 4 bases and J by 5 bases, with 13 bases of the junction left unmatched. The V gene's germline CDR1 is LGHNA and CDR2 YSLEER. This CDR3 is 17 amino acids long.

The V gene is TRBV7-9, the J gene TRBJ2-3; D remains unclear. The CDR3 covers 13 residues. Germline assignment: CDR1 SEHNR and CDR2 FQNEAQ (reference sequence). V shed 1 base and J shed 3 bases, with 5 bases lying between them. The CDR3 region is CASSLETTDTQYF. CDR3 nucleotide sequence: TGTGCCAGCAGCTTAGAAACTACAGATACGCAGTATTTT. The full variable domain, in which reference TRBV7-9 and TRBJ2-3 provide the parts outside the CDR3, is DTGVSQNPRHKITKRGQNVTFRCDPISEHNRLYWYRQTLGQGPEFLTYFQNEAQLEKSRLLSDRFSAERPKGSFSTLEIQRTEQGDSAMYLCASSLETTDTQYFGPGTRLTVL.

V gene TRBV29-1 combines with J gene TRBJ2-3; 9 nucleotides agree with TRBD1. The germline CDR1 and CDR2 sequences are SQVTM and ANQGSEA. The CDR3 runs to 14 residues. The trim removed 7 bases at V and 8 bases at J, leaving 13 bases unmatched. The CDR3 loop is CSASNRQGGSTQYF. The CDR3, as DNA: TGCAGCGCCAGCAATCGACAGGGGGGGAGTACGCAGTATTTT.

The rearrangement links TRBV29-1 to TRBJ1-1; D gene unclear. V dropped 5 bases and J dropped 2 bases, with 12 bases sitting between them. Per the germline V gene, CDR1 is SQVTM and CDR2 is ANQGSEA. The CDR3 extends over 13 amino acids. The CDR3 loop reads CSVYIVLNTEAFF. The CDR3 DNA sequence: TGCAGCGTTTACATTGTGCTAAACACTGAAGCTTTCTTT. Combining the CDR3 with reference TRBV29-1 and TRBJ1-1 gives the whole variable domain SAVISQKPSRDICQRGTSLTIQCQVDSQVTMMFWYRQQPGQSLTLIATANQGSEATYESGFVIDKFPISRPNLTFSTLTVSNMSPEDSSIYLCSVYIVLNTEAFFGQGTRLTVV.

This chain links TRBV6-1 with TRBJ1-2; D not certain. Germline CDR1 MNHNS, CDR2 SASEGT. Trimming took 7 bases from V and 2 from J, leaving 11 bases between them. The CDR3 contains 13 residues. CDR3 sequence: CASKGSLNYGYTF. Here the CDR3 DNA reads TGTGCCAGCAAAGGATCCCTGAACTATGGCTACACCTTC.

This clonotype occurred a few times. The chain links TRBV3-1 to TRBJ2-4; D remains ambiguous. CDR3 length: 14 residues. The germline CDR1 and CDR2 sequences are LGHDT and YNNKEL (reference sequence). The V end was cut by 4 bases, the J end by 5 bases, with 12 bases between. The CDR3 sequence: CASSPIPGENIQYF. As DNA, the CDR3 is TGTGCCAGCAGCCCGATCCCCGGCGAAAACATTCAGTACTTC.

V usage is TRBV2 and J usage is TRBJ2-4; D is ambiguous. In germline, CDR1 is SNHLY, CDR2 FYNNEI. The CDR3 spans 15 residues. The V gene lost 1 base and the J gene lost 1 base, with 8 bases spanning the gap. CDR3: CASSEVGVAKNIQYF. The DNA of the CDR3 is TGTGCCAGCAGTGAAGTTGGGGTGGCCAAAAACATTCAGTACTTC.

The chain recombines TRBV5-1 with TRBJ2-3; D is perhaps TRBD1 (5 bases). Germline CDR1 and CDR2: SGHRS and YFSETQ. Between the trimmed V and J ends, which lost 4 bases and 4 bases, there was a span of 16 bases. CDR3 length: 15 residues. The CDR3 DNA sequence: TGCGCCAGCAGCGGGCAGGGAAATGGACCAGATACGCAGTATTTT. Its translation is CASSGQGNGPDTQYF.

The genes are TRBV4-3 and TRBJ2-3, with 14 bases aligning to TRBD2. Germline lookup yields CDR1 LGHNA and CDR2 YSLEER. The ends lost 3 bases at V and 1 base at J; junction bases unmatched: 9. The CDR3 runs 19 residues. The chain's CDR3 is CASSQSTSGGALRTDTQYF. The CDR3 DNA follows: TGCGCCAGCAGCCAGTCGACTAGCGGGGGGGCCTTGCGCACAGATACGCAGTATTTT.

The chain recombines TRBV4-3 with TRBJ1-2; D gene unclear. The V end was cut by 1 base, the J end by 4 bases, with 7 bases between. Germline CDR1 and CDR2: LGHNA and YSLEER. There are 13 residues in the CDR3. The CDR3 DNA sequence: TGCGCCAGCAGCCAAGTTCCAACCTATGGCTACACCTTC. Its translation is CASSQVPTYGYTF.

The CDR3 protein is CASRSSYNEQFF. The CDR3 DNA is TGTGCCAGTAGAAGCTCCTACAATGAGCAGTTCTTC. The rearrangement uses TRBV19 and TRBJ2-1; D is undetermined. CDR3 size: 12 residues. Germline V CDR1 and CDR2: LNHDA, SQIVND (reference sequence). V lost 6 bases to trimming and J lost 0 bases, with 3 bases between them.

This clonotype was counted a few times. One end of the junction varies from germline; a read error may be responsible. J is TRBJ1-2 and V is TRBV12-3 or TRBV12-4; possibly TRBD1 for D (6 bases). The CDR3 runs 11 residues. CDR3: CASSLGYRTDF. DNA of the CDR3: TGTGCCAGCAGTTTGGGTTACAGGACAGACTTC.

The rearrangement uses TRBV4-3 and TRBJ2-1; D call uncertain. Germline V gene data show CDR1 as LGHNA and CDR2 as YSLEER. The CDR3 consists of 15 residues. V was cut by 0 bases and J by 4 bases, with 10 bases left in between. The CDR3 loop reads CASSQERSGYNEQFF. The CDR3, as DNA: TGCGCCAGCAGCCAAGAGCGATCTGGGTACAATGAGCAGTTCTTC.

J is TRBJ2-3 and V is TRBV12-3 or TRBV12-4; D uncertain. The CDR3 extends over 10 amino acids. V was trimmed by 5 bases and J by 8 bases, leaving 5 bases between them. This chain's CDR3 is CASSLGTQYF. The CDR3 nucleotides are TGTGCCAGCAGTCTCGGTACGCAGTATTTT.

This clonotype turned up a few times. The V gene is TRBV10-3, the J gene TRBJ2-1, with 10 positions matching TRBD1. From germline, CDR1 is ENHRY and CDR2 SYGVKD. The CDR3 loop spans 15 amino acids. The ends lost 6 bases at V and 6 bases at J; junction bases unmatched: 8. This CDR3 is CAISFRDRGGNEQFF. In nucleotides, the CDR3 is TGTGCCATCAGCTTCAGGGACAGGGGAGGCAATGAGCAGTTCTTC.

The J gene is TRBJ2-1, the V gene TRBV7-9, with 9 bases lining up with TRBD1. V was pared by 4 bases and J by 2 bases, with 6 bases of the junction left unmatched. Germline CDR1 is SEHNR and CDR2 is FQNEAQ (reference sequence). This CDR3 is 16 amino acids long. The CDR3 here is CASSSRQGGAYNEQFF. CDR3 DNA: TGTGCCAGCAGCTCAAGACAGGGGGGCGCCTACAATGAGCAGTTCTTC.

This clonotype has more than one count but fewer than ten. CDR3 in amino acids: CASSYLASRRDTQYF. DNA of the CDR3: TGTGCCAGCAGTTACCTAGCGTCGCGTCGGGATACGCAGTATTTT. The genes are TRBV6-5 and TRBJ2-3, with D perhaps TRBD2 (6 bases). V lost 2 bases and J lost 6, with 15 bases in between. Germline CDR1 MNHEY, CDR2 SVGAGI. The CDR3 consists of 15 residues.

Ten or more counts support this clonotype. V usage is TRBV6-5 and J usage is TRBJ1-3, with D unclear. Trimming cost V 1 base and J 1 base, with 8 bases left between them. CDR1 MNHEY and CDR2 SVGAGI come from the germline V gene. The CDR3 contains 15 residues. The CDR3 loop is CASSYLVGSGNTIYF. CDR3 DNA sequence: TGTGCCAGCAGTTACTTGGTGGGGTCTGGAAACACCATATATTTT.

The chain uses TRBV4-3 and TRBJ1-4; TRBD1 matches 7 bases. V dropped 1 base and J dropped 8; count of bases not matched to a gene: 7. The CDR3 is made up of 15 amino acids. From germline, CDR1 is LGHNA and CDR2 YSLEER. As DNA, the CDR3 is TGCGCCAGCAGCCAAGGTGGGACAGAGACCGAAAAACTGTTTTTT. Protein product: CASSQGGTETEKLFF.

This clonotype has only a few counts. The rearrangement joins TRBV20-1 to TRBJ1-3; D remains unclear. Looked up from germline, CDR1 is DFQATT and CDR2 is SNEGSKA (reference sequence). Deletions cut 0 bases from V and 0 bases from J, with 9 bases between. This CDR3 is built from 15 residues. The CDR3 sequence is CSARDGRSSGNTIYF. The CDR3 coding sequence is TGCAGTGCTAGAGATGGCCGAAGCTCTGGAAACACCATATATTTT.

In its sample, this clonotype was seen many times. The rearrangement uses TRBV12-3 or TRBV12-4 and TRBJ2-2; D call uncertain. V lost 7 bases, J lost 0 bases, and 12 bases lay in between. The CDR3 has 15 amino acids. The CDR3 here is CASTQATANTGELFF. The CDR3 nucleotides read TGTGCCAGCACCCAGGCAACAGCGAACACCGGGGAGCTGTTTTTT.